This T cell receptor (beta chain) emerged from a study of OX40 agonist ivuxolimab in advanced cancers. Overall study: Patients with hepatocellular carcinoma, melanoma, renal cell or head and neck cancer made up the dose-escalation patients. General observations from the study: Relatively little clonal expansion, among the lowest observed, appeared in partial responders at 0.1-3.0 mg/kg.

In regard to this clone: Its antigen is not identified.

The V and J ends lost 5 bases and 2 bases respectively, with 15 bases between them. Germline V CDR1 and CDR2: ENHRY, SYGVKD. The CDR3 length is 15 residues. Clones were sequenced by immunoSEQ multiplex PCR, and TCRdb holds only the in-frame ones, with some missing. The table lists over 90,000 clones, around 91% of them singletons. V and J are TRBV10-3 and TRBJ1-1, with D perhaps TRBD1 (6 bases). The sequences come from CD4+ or CD8+ T cells sorted from blood, collected in a trial of the OX40 agonist ivuxolimab. This TCR was recovered from an adult with an advanced solid tumor such as melanoma, head and neck, liver or kidney cancer. The CDR3 region has the DNA TGTGCCATCAGTCAGGTTCTGACAGGTAACACTGAAGCTTTCTTT. This sequence encodes CAISQVLTGNTEAFF.